This T cell receptor beta chain was identified in a study of T cells in Graves' hyperthyroidism and ophthalmopathy. CDR3 size: 15 residues. The ends lost 5 bases at V and 5 bases at J; junction bases unmatched: 3. Germline loops: CDR1 SGHTA, CDR2 FQGNSA. Amplification targeted TCR beta CDR3 regions from RNA transcripts. A set of HTBI primers served as the primers for a first-round RT-PCR of the TCR CDR3. TCRdb recomputed calls from the multiplex PCR reads with MiXCR, one row per CDR3 protein. The repertoire holds roughly 500,000 distinct CDR3 sequences, with 46% as singletons. The sequencing input was peripheral blood or thyroid tissue (not recorded which). The chain joins TRBV7-2 to TRBJ1-6; 10 bases match TRBD1. The TCR originated in an adult woman with Graves' disease, either hyperthyroidism or ophthalmopathy (not recorded which). The chain's CDR3 is CASSTDRGDNSPLHF. The CDR3 DNA reads as TGTGCCAGCAGCACGGACAGGGGGGATAATTCACCCCTCCACTTT.